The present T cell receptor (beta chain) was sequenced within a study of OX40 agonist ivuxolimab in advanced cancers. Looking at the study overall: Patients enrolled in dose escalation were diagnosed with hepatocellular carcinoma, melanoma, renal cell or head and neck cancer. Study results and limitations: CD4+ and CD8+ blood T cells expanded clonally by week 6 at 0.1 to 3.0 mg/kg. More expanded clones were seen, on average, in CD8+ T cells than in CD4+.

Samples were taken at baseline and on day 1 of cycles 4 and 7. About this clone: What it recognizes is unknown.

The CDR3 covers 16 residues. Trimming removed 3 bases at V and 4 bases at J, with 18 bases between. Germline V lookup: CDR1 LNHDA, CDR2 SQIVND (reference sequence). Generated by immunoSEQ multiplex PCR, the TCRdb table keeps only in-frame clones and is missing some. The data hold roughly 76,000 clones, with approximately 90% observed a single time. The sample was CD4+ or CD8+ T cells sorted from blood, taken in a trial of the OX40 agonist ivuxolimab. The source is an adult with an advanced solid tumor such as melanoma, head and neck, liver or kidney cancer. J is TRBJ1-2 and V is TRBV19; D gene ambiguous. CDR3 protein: CASSIRETDRLYGYTF. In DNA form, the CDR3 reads TGTGCCAGTAGTATTAGAGAAACCGATCGACTCTATGGCTACACCTTC.